The 4 T cell receptor beta chains in this list originate from one sample, sequenced in a study of CD8 T cells in Susac syndrome. An amount of RNA that ranged from 0.5 to 1 ug was reverse transcribed with random hexamers. MiXCR, applied by TCRdb to the immunoSEQ multiplex PCR reads, yields one record per CDR3 protein. This sample has 400,000 to 550,000 distinct CDR3 sequences, with more than 80% found just once. Specimen: CD8+ T cells from PBMCs. The receptors here all came from a human donor with multiple sclerosis.

The V and J genes are TRBV11-2 and TRBJ2-3; either TRBD1 or TRBD2 may supply D (6 bases each). This CDR3 spans 15 amino acids. V lost 7 bases, J lost 6 bases, and 20 bases lay in between. Germline lookup yields CDR1 SGHAT and CDR2 FQNNGV. Here the CDR3 DNA reads TGTGCCAGCACCGACACTGGGGGGCGCAGGGATACGCAGTATTTT. This encodes CASTDTGGRRDTQYF.

The J gene is TRBJ2-1, the V gene TRBV19; no clear D. Looked up from germline, CDR1 is LNHDA and CDR2 is SQIVND (reference sequence). V was pared by 3 bases and J by 6 bases, with 27 bases between. The CDR3 has 19 residues. This CDR3 is CASSIPFMGTTSSANEQFF. In DNA, the CDR3 is TGTGCCAGTAGTATCCCCTTTATGGGTACCACCTCTTCGGCCAATGAGCAGTTCTTC.

The chain employs TRBV5-1 and TRBJ2-1, with 12 positions matching TRBD2. The CDR3 sequence is 17 residues long. After removal of 4 bases from V and 8 bases from J, the junction contained 13 bases not matched to a gene. In germline, CDR1 is SGHRS, CDR2 YFSETQ. The CDR3 sequence is CASSDRTSGVLGYEQFF. DNA of the CDR3: TGCGCCAGCAGCGACAGGACTAGCGGGGTGCTAGGATATGAGCAGTTCTTC.

The V call is TRBV18, the J call TRBJ2-5; D is possibly TRBD2 (6 bases). The CDR3 contains 14 residues. V was trimmed by 0 bases and J by 5 bases, leaving 10 bases between them. Germline CDR1 reads KGHSH; CDR2 reads LQKENI. CDR3 amino acids: CASSPPWREETQYF. The DNA for the CDR3 is TGTGCCAGCTCACCACCGTGGAGGGAGGAGACCCAGTACTTC. Complete variable domain (other parts from reference TRBV18 and TRBJ2-5): NAGVMQNPRHLVRRRGQEARLRCSPMKGHSHVYWYRQLPEEGLKFMVYLQKENIIDESGMPKERFSAEFPKEGPSILRIQQVVRGDSAAYFCASSPPWREETQYFGPGTRLLVL.